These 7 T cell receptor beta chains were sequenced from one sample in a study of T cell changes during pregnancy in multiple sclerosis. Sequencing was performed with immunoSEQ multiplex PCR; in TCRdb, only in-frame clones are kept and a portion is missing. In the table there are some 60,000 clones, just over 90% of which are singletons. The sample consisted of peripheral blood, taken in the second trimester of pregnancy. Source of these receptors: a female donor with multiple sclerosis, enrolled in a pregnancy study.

The CDR3 loop reads CASSPLNRDGDGYTF. CDR3 coding DNA: TGTGCCAGCTCACCACTGAACAGGGATGGCGATGGCTACACCTTC. The chain is built from TRBV18 and TRBJ1-2; weak D call: TRBD1 (6 bases). CDR3 size: 15 residues. The V gene lost 1 base and the J gene lost 6 bases, with 15 bases spanning the gap. Germline assignment: CDR1 KGHSH and CDR2 LQKENI.

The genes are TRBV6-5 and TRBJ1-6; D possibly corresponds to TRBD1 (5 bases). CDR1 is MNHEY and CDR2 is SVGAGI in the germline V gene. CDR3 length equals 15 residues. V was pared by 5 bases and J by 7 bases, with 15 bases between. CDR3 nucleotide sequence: TGTGCCAGCAGTACCCTTGGGGCCTCAAATTCACCCCTCCACTTT. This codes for CASSTLGASNSPLHF.

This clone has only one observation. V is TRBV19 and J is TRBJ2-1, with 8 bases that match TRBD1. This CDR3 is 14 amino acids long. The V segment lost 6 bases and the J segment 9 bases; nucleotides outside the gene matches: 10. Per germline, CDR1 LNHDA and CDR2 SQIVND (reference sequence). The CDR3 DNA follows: TGTGCCAGTAGCCCCTGGACAGGGCTTGGTGAGCAGTTCTTC. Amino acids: CASSPWTGLGEQFF.

The CDR3 is CASIPKVDGYTF. The CDR3 coding sequence is TGTGCCAGCATCCCGAAAGTAGATGGCTACACCTTC. V usage is TRBV2 and J usage is TRBJ1-2; D uncertain. CDR3 length equals 12 residues. Trimming stripped 7 bases from V and 6 bases from J, with 12 bases between. Germline values: CDR1 SNHLY, CDR2 FYNNEI.

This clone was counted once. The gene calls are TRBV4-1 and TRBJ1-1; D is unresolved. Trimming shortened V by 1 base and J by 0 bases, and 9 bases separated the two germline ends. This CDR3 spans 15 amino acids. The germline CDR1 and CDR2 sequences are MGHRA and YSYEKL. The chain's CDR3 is CASSQVGSMNTEAFF. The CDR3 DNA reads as TGCGCCAGCAGCCAAGTCGGTTCAATGAACACTGAAGCTTTCTTT.

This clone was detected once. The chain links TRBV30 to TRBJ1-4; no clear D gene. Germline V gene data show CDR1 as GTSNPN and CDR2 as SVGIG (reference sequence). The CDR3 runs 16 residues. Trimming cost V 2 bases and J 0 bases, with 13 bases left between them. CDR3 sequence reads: CAWSLAGGSTNEKLFF. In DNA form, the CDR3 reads TGTGCCTGGAGTTTGGCCGGAGGGTCAACTAATGAAAAACTGTTTTTT.

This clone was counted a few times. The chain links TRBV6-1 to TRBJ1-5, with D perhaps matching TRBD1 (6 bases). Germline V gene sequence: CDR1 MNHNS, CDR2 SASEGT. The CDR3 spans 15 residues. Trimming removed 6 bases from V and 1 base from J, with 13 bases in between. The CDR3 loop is CASSRGAFSNQPQHF. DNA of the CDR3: TGTGCCAGCAGCCGGGGGGCATTCAGCAATCAGCCCCAGCATTTT.